This T cell receptor beta chain came from a study of cytomegalovirus exposure and HLA in healthy donors. With regard to this clone: Its antigen is not identified.

V dropped 4 bases and J dropped 10 bases, with 20 bases sitting between them. The germline V gene has CDR1 SGHNT and CDR2 YYREEE (reference sequence). The CDR3 consists of 15 residues. Findings and caveats of the study: TCR beta sequences reportedly predicted most subjects' HLA-A and HLA-B alleles accurately.

In the PCR, 60 Vbeta and 13 Jbeta primers were used. Data came from immunoSEQ multiplex PCR; TCRdb stores just in-frame clones and leaves some out. Of more than 80,000 clones in the sample, around 82% were seen once. Specimen: PBMCs. The receptor comes from a man in his forties or fifties in good health and CMV-seronegative. The chain has TRBV5-4 and TRBJ1-4; D may be TRBD1 (6 bases). The chain's CDR3 is CASSDGGQVHSKLFF. The CDR3 coding sequence is TGTGCCAGCAGCGACGGGGGGCAGGTTCATTCAAAACTGTTTTTT.